Below are 18 T cell receptor beta chains sequenced from a single sample in a study of beta chain features in type 1 diabetes. General study results and limits: In every one of the four CD4+ subsets, TCRB CDR3s were moderately but significantly shorter in Type 1 diabetes patients.

Reverse transcription of all isolated RNA meant that expressed TCRB transcripts were sequenced. Sequenced by immunoSEQ multiplex PCR; TCRdb stores in-frame clones only, minus some. The sample yields about 340,000 clones, roughly 8.8% seen once. The antigens for these receptors are not known. Sequenced input: central memory CD4+ T cells from blood. These receptors came from a man aged 25-45 years with type 1 diabetes.

In this sample, this clone turned up a few times. The genes are TRBV7-2 and TRBJ2-3, with D unclear. Trimming took 1 base from V and 4 from J, leaving 12 bases between them. Germline CDR1 and CDR2: SGHTA and FQGNSA. This CDR3 is built from 15 residues. The CDR3 reads CASSLGVRRADTQYF. The CDR3 bases are TGTGCCAGCAGCTTAGGTGTCCGGCGCGCAGATACGCAGTATTTT.

The chain links TRBV4-3 to TRBJ2-7; D is perhaps TRBD1 or TRBD2 (5 bases each). Trimming shortened V by 1 base and J by 12 bases, and 19 bases separated the two germline ends. The CDR3 contains 14 residues. The germline CDR1 and CDR2 sequences are LGHNA and YSLEER. This CDR3 reads CASSQGGAYTGLYF. The CDR3 nucleotides read TGCGCCAGCAGCCAAGGTGGGGCCTACACGGGGCTGTACTTC.

The chain couples TRBV7-2 to TRBJ2-7, with D possibly matching TRBD1 (6 bases). This CDR3 contains 16 residues. V dropped 5 bases and J dropped 2 bases, with 19 bases sitting between them. Germline V CDR1 and CDR2: SGHTA, FQGNSA. The chain's CDR3 is CASSRYRVDPPYEQYF. DNA of the CDR3: TGTGCCAGCAGCAGATACAGGGTCGATCCACCCTACGAGCAGTACTTC. The variable domain in full, completed from reference TRBV7-2 and TRBJ2-7, reads GAGVSQSPSNKVTEKGKDVELRCDPISGHTALYWYRQSLGQGLEFLIYFQGNSAPDKSGLPSDRFSAERTGGSVSTLTIQRTQQEDSAVYLCASSRYRVDPPYEQYFGPGTRLTVT.

This clone was counted only a few times. The chain has TRBV5-1 and TRBJ2-3; D is unclear. Trimming left V 0 bases short and J 4 bases short, with 12 bases between. This CDR3 contains 15 residues. From germline, CDR1 is SGHRS and CDR2 YFSETQ. DNA of the CDR3: TGCGCCAGCAGCTTGGCCGGCCCTCTGGCAGATACGCAGTATTTT. This gives the protein CASSLAGPLADTQYF. Full variable domain (remainder filled in from reference TRBV5-1 and TRBJ2-3): KAGVTQTPRYLIKTRGQQVTLSCSPISGHRSVSWYQQTPGQGLQFLFEYFSETQRNKGNFPGRFSGRQFSNSRSEMNVSTLELGDSALYLCASSLAGPLADTQYFGPGTRLTVL.

The rearrangement joins TRBV5-6 to TRBJ2-3; D unresolved. V was clipped by 3 bases and J by 2 bases, with 10 bases between them. This CDR3 contains 14 residues. Per the germline V gene, CDR1 is SGHDT and CDR2 is YYEEEE. The CDR3 DNA sequence: TGTGCCAGCAGCTCCAAGGTGGACACAGATACGCAGTATTTT. Translation gives CASSSKVDTDTQYF. The whole variable domain, remainder taken from reference TRBV5-6 and TRBJ2-3, is DAGVTQSPTHLIKTRGQQVTLRCSPKSGHDTVSWYQQALGQGPQFIFQYYEEEERQRGNFPDRFSGHQFPNYSSELNVNALLLGDSALYLCASSSKVDTDTQYFGPGTRLTVL.

This clone was observed a few times. The chain has TRBV5-1 and TRBJ2-5, with D possibly being TRBD2 (6 bases). Trimming took 0 bases from V and 3 from J, leaving 15 bases between them. CDR3 length equals 16 residues. Germline loops: CDR1 SGHRS, CDR2 YFSETQ. CDR3 region: CASSLASGLLEETQYF. As DNA, the CDR3 is TGCGCCAGCAGCTTGGCCTCGGGACTTCTGGAAGAGACCCAGTACTTC.

This clone has a handful of counts. This chain connects TRBV5-5 to TRBJ2-7; D not resolved. CDR3 size: 13 residues. Trimming left V 0 bases short and J 3 bases short, with 7 bases between. Per the germline V gene, CDR1 is SGHKS and CDR2 is YYEKEE (reference sequence). CDR3 sequence: CASSLGVYYEQYF. The DNA for the CDR3 is TGTGCCAGCAGCTTGGGAGTCTACTACGAGCAGTACTTC. The entire variable domain, with the rest obtained from reference TRBV5-5 and TRBJ2-7, is as follows: DAGVTQSPTHLIKTRGQQVTLRCSPISGHKSVSWYQQVLGQGPQFIFQYYEKEERGRGNFPDRFSARQFPNYSSELNVNALLLGDSALYLCASSLGVYYEQYFGPGTRLTVT.

The chain couples TRBV25-1 to TRBJ2-2, with D hard to call. Per germline, CDR1 MGHDK and CDR2 SYGVNS. The CDR3 sequence is 15 residues long. The V and J ends lost 3 bases and 1 base respectively, with 9 bases between them. The CDR3 bases are TGTGCCAGCAGTGAGTCCTTCCTGAACACCGGGGAGCTGTTTTTT. It specifies CASSESFLNTGELFF. The complete variable domain, with remaining parts taken from reference TRBV25-1 and TRBJ2-2, reads EADIYQTPRYLVIGTGKKITLECSQTMGHDKMYWYQQDPGMELHLIHYSYGVNSTEKGDLSSESTVSRIRTEHFPLTLESARPSHTSQYLCASSESFLNTGELFFGEGSRLTVL.

The V gene is TRBV30, the J gene TRBJ2-5; D is unresolved. Germline-derived CDR1 and CDR2 are GTSNPN and SVGIG (reference sequence). The CDR3 contains 12 residues. V gave up 0 bases and J gave up 2 bases, with 4 bases separating them. DNA for the CDR3: TGTGCCTGGAGTGTACAGCAAGAGACCCAGTACTTC. Its protein product is CAWSVQQETQYF.

This clone was found a few times. The rearrangement uses TRBV11-2 and TRBJ1-1, with no clear D. V lost 4 bases and J 3 bases, leaving 9 bases between the germline ends. Germline V gene data show CDR1 as SGHAT and CDR2 as FQNNGV. The CDR3 contains 13 residues. CDR3 nucleotides: TGTGCCAGCAGCTCACAGTCGGACACTGAAGCTTTCTTT. Protein sequence: CASSSQSDTEAFF.

This clone has only a few counts. The J gene is TRBJ2-5, the V gene TRBV7-2; D not certain. This CDR3 has 13 amino acids. Germline lookup yields CDR1 SGHTA and CDR2 FQGNSA. V was shortened by 3 bases and J by 5 bases, with 10 bases between the two germline ends. CDR3 region: CASSFSPRETQYF. For the CDR3, the DNA is TGTGCCAGCAGCTTTAGTCCAAGGGAGACCCAGTACTTC. Full variable domain (rest looked up from reference TRBV7-2 and TRBJ2-5): GAGVSQSPSNKVTEKGKDVELRCDPISGHTALYWYRQSLGQGLEFLIYFQGNSAPDKSGLPSDRFSAERTGGSVSTLTIQRTQQEDSAVYLCASSFSPRETQYFGPGTRLLVL.

This chain joins TRBV6-1 and TRBJ1-6; D gene unclear. Trimming stripped 6 bases from V and 9 bases from J, with 18 bases between. The CDR3 spans 15 residues. Germline V gives CDR1 MNHNS, CDR2 SASEGT. CDR3 coding DNA: TGTGCCAGCAGCAAGACCGAGAGCGATAGTTCACCCCTCCACTTT. This encodes CASSKTESDSSPLHF.

This sequence joins TRBV10-2 and TRBJ2-3; D gene uncertain. The germline CDR1 and CDR2 sequences are WSHSY and SAAADI. Trimming pared 3 bases from V and 5 bases from J, leaving 21 bases between. CDR3 length equals 17 residues. CDR3 region: CASSDHHQVIHRDTQYF. As DNA, the CDR3 is TGCGCCAGCAGTGACCACCACCAAGTCATTCACCGAGATACGCAGTATTTT.

This clone was seen more than once but under ten times. This sequence joins TRBV7-2 and TRBJ1-1; D remains ambiguous. The germline V gene encodes CDR1 SGHTA and CDR2 FQGNSA. V was shortened by 1 base and J by 1 base, with 10 bases between the two germline ends. The CDR3 runs 15 residues. CDR3 region: CASSLVGKKNTEAFF. The CDR3 DNA is TGTGCCAGCAGCTTAGTAGGCAAGAAGAACACTGAAGCTTTCTTT. The variable domain in full, completed from reference TRBV7-2 and TRBJ1-1, reads GAGVSQSPSNKVTEKGKDVELRCDPISGHTALYWYRQSLGQGLEFLIYFQGNSAPDKSGLPSDRFSAERTGGSVSTLTIQRTQQEDSAVYLCASSLVGKKNTEAFFGQGTRLTVV.

Only a few counts were recorded for this clone. The chain recombines TRBV5-1 with TRBJ2-1, with D tentatively TRBD2 (5 bases). The CDR3 is made up of 15 amino acids. Germline values: CDR1 SGHRS, CDR2 YFSETQ. V shed 0 bases and J shed 3 bases, with 10 bases lying between them. The CDR3 protein is CASSLAAGLYNEQFF. For the CDR3, the DNA is TGCGCCAGCAGCTTGGCAGCAGGACTCTACAATGAGCAGTTCTTC. The complete variable domain, with remaining parts taken from reference TRBV5-1 and TRBJ2-1, reads KAGVTQTPRYLIKTRGQQVTLSCSPISGHRSVSWYQQTPGQGLQFLFEYFSETQRNKGNFPGRFSGRQFSNSRSEMNVSTLELGDSALYLCASSLAAGLYNEQFFGPGTRLTVL.

This clone was recorded a few times. The chain links TRBV29-1 to TRBJ1-5, with D possibly being TRBD1 (6 bases). CDR1 and CDR2 (germline): SQVTM, ANQGSEA. Trimming removed 7 bases from V and 0 bases from J, with 16 bases in between. The CDR3 is 15 residues long. CDR3 sequence (DNA): TGCAGCGCCGAGGGGGGAAGCTATAGCAATCAGCCCCAGCATTTT. This sequence encodes CSAEGGSYSNQPQHF.

This clone was detected a few times. The J gene is TRBJ2-5, the V gene TRBV5-1, with D uncertain. V was trimmed by 0 bases and J by 2 bases, leaving 11 bases between them. CDR1 is SGHRS and CDR2 is YFSETQ in the germline V gene. The CDR3 covers 15 residues. The CDR3 bases are TGCGCCAGCAGCTTGGGCGCTACAGCACAAGAGACCCAGTACTTC. Its protein is CASSLGATAQETQYF.

This clone was seen ten or more times. The V gene is TRBV25-1, the J gene TRBJ1-6; D is ambiguous. Germline values: CDR1 MGHDK, CDR2 SYGVNS. The CDR3 extends over 15 amino acids. Trimming removed 3 bases from V and 6 bases from J, with 12 bases in between. CDR3 DNA sequence: TGTGCCAGCAGTGAGAGTCGACGGATTAATTCACCCCTCCACTTT. Translated, it gives CASSESRRINSPLHF. Using reference TRBV25-1 and TRBJ1-6 for the parts outside the CDR3, the full variable domain is EADIYQTPRYLVIGTGKKITLECSQTMGHDKMYWYQQDPGMELHLIHYSYGVNSTEKGDLSSESTVSRIRTEHFPLTLESARPSHTSQYLCASSESRRINSPLHFGNGTRLTVT.